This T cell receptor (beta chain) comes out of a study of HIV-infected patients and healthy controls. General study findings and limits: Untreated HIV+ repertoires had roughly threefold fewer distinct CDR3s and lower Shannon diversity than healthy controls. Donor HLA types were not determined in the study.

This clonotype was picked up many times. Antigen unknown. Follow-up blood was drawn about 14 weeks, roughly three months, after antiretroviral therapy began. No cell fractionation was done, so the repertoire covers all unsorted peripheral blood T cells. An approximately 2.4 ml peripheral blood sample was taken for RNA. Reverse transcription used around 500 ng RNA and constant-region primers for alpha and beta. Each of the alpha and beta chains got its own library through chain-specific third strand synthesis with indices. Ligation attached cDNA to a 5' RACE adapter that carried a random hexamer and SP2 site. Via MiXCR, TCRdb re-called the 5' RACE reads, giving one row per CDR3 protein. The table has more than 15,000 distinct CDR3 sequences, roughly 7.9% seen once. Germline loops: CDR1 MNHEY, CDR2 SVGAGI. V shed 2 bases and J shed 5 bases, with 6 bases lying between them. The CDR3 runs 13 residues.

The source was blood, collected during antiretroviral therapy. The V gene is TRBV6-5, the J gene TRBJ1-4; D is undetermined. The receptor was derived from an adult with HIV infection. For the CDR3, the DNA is TGTGCCAGCAGTTACCGGCAGAATGAAAAACTGTTTTTT. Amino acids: CASSYRQNEKLFF.